This TCR beta chain came from a study of T cell clonotyping in hematopoietic cell transplantation. In the study overall: Recipient samples before transplant were obtained post-cytoreduction. Study-level results: After transplant, recipient diversity fell while pathologically expanded clonotypes grew through day 180.

This sample's time point: recipient sample about 28 days before transplant, after cytoreduction. On this clone itself: Its antigen is as yet unknown.

Sequenced by immunoSEQ multiplex PCR; TCRdb stores in-frame clones only, minus some. This table holds thousands of clones, 95% found once. Sequencing used peripheral blood mononuclear cells, obtained before stem cell transplant. The clonotype was recovered from a woman aged 45-65 years with chronic myeloid leukemia. Some clones in this sample may be carry-over from other donors' samples.

CDR3 DNA: TGTGCCAGCAGTCGCCGGCGGCGCTTTGATGAGCAGTTCTTC. Translation gives CASSRRRRFDEQFF. V gene TRBV28 combines with J gene TRBJ2-1; unclear D gene. The CDR3 has 14 amino acids. The germline gives CDR1 MDHEN, CDR2 SYDVKM. V was pared by 5 bases and J by 8 bases, with 16 bases between.